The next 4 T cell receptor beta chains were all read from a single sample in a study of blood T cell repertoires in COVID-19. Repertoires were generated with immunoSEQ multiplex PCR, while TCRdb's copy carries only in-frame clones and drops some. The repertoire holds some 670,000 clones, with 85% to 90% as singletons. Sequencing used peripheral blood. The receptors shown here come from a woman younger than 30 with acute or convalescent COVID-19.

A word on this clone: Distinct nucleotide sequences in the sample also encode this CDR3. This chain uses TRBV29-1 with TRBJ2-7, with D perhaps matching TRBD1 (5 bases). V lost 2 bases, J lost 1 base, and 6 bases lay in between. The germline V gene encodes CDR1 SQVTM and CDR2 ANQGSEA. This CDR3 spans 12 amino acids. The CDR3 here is CSVEQGSYEQYF. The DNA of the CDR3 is TGCAGCGTTGAACAGGGTTCCTACGAGCAGTACTTC.

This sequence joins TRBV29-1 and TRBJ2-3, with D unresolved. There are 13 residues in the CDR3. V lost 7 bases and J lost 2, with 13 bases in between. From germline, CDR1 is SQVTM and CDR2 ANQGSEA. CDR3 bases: TGCAGCGGGGCCTTTGCCTTCACAGATACGCAGTATTTT. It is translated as CSGAFAFTDTQYF.

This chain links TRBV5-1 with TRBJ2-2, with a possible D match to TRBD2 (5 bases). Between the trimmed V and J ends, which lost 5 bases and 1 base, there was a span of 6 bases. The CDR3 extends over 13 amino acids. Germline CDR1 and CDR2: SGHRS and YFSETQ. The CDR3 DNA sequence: TGCGCCAGCAGAAGCGGGAACACCGGGGAGCTGTTTTTT. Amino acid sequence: CASRSGNTGELFF. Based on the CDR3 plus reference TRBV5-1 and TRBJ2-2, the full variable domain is KAGVTQTPRYLIKTRGQQVTLSCSPISGHRSVSWYQQTPGQGLQFLFEYFSETQRNKGNFPGRFSGRQFSNSRSEMNVSTLELGDSALYLCASRSGNTGELFFGEGSRLTVL.

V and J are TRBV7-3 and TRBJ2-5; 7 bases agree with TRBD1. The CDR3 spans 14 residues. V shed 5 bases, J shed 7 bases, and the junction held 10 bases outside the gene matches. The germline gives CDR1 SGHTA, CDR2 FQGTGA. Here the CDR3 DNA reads TGTGCCAGCAGCCCCACAGGGGCCGACGGGACCCAGTACTTC. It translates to CASSPTGADGTQYF.